Listed below are T cell receptor beta chains from one sample, sequenced in a study of T cell repertoires in cytomegalovirus infection. TCRdb redid the calling of the reads with MiXCR, one entry per CDR3 protein. Among 200,000 to 300,000 distinct CDR3 sequences listed, roughly an eighth were seen once. The sample was PBMCs. Source of these receptors: a human donor in good health (CMV status not recorded). Some clones in this sample may be carry-over from other donors' samples. Each CDR3 is given with its conserved first and last residue. D genes are given only for firm matches. Clone size is not always given. Where it is, it says once, few, many or a class for expanded clones.

j_call clone_size d_call v_call cdr3_aa cdr3_nt
TRBJ2-5 many TRBD2 TRBV3-1 CASSRGLAGAKTQYF TGTGCCAGCAGCAGGGGACTAGCGGGAGCGAAGACCCAGTACTTC
TRBJ1-4 many TRBD1 TRBV7-2 CASSSPTGREKLFF TGTGCCAGCAGTAGCCCGACAGGGCGGGAAAAACTGTTTTTT
TRBJ2-7 many - TRBV20-1 CSARAGNKDYEQYF TGCAGTGCTAGGGCGGGTAACAAGGACTACGAGCAGTACTTC
TRBJ2-3 few - TRBV5-1 CASSLEGDTQYF TGCGCCAGCAGCTTGGAGGGAGATACGCAGTATTTT
TRBJ1-1 many - TRBV6-5 CASSEAQRTVNTEAFF TGTGCCAGCAGTGAGGCCCAGCGGACAGTGAACACTGAAGCTTTCTTT
TRBJ2-1 few - TRBV7-3 CASSLNVNPGEQFF TGTGCCAGCAGCTTAAATGTGAACCCCGGTGAGCAGTTCTTC
TRBJ2-1 many TRBD2 TRBV7-9 CASSRPSGSRDEQFF TGTGCCAGCAGCCGACCCAGCGGGAGCAGAGATGAGCAGTTCTTC
TRBJ2-4 - - TRBV6-2/TRBV6-3 CASSYLGPKNIQYF TGTGCCAGCAGTTACTTGGGCCCCAAAAACATTCAGTACTTC
TRBJ1-2 many - TRBV28 CASISIRNYGYTF TGTGCCAGCATTTCCATTCGGAACTATGGCTACACCTTC
TRBJ2-1 few - TRBV28 CASSFIPVLAGDNEQFF TGTGCCAGCAGTTTCATCCCCGTACTAGCCGGAGACAATGAGCAGTTCTTC
TRBJ2-3 - - TRBV12-3/TRBV12-4 CASSLDSPTDTQYF TGTGCCAGCAGTCTGGACAGTCCTACAGATACGCAGTATTTT
TRBJ1-3 - - TRBV3-1 CASSHFSARQRLFSGNTIYF TGTGCCAGCAGCCATTTTTCGGCCCGACAGAGATTGTTCTCTGGAAACACCATATATTTT
TRBJ2-1 few - TRBV6-6 CASTQGGANEQFF TGTGCCAGCACCCAAGGGGGGGCAAATGAGCAGTTCTTC
TRBJ2-3 - - TRBV7-6 CASSLSRAADTQYF TGTGCTAGCAGCTTATCGAGAGCTGCCGATACGCAGTATTTT
TRBJ2-5 - - TRBV12-5 CASGPRNMGKETQYF TGTGCTAGTGGTCCTCGAAATATGGGGAAGGAGACCCAGTACTTC
TRBJ2-5 few - TRBV28 CASSRASGETQYF TGTGCCAGCAGTAGGGCGTCTGGAGAGACCCAGTACTTC
TRBJ2-7 many - TRBV7-2 CASSSEVGSSHEQYF TGTGCCAGCAGCTCAGAGGTAGGGTCCTCGCACGAGCAGTACTTC
TRBJ2-1 few TRBD1 TRBV20-1 CSAGDRRSYNEQFF TGCAGTGCCGGGGACAGGCGCTCCTACAATGAGCAGTTCTTC
TRBJ2-3 - TRBD2 TRBV6-5 CASSRATSDRTDTQYF TGTGCCAGCAGTCGAGCGACTAGCGATCGCACAGATACGCAGTATTTT
TRBJ2-1 - TRBD2 TRBV7-8 CATNPGTSGTYNEQFF TGTGCCACCAATCCTGGTACTAGCGGCACCTACAATGAGCAGTTCTTC
TRBJ2-1 - - TRBV20-1 CSLRIGSIEQFF TGCAGTCTCCGCATCGGCTCAATCGAGCAGTTCTTC
TRBJ2-6 - - TRBV19 CASSNLGANVLTF TGTGCCAGTAGTAACCTCGGGGCCAACGTCCTGACTTTC
TRBJ1-1 many - TRBV5-5 CASSLAPYIDTEAFF TGTGCCAGCAGCTTGGCCCCCTACATCGACACTGAAGCTTTCTTT
TRBJ2-7 many - TRBV7-9 CASRTTGTGTYEQYF TGTGCCAGCAGAACTACCGGGACGGGGACCTACGAGCAGTACTTC
TRBJ1-1 many TRBD1 TRBV7-3 CASSSTGTGNTEAFF TGTGCCAGCAGCTCGACCGGGACAGGGAACACTGAAGCTTTCTTT
TRBJ2-6 - TRBD1 TRBV10-3 CAISRDRVLSGANVLTF TGTGCCATCAGCCGGGACAGAGTCCTCTCTGGGGCCAACGTCCTGACTTTC
TRBJ1-5 many - TRBV6-2/TRBV6-3 CASSRPPPQLPQHF TGTGCCAGCAGTCGTCCCCCCCCGCAGCTGCCCCAGCATTTT